The sequence of this T cell receptor beta chain was determined in a study of blood T cell repertoires in COVID-19. As for the study in general: The cDNA or gDNA used as material had been derived from T cells, B-cell-depleted T cells, or PBMCs.

In the original workflow: Reference gene primer amplification yielded estimated nucleated cell counts. Here immunoSEQ multiplex PCR was the method, and the copy in TCRdb shows in-frame clones only, minus some. Clone size and the V and J calls come from that table; the DNA yielded D and trimming. The sample carries fewer than 350,000 clones, 70% to 90% recorded once. Germline V lookup: CDR1 MGHDK, CDR2 SYGVNS. The CDR3 runs to 17 residues. With 7 bases clipped from V and 0 bases from J, the junction kept 11 bases outside the gene matches. The receptor was derived from a woman between 25 and 40 years old with acute COVID-19. The chain is built from TRBV25-1 and TRBJ2-7, with 11 bases fitting TRBD2. The material sequenced was PBMCs or T cells enriched from blood (not recorded which). The CDR3 sequence: CASKGNLGTSGSYEQYF. The CDR3 region has the DNA TGTGCCAGCAAGGGTAACCTTGGGACTAGCGGCTCCTACGAGCAGTACTTC.